This TCR beta chain was found in a study of human T cells and chemical hapten exposure. In the study overall: From small differences in pooled library volume came most of the variation in per-sample TCR yields.

Findings and caveats of the study: TCRs whose frequency exceeded 1 in 1000 remained the same following DPC sensitization.

This sample's time point: healthy volunteer bleed at 2 weeks. The starting material, unfractionated whole blood, was used for total RNA extraction. This clonotype was observed many times. The antigen is undetermined. V lost 3 bases and J lost 4, with 15 bases in between. CDR1 and CDR2 from the germline V gene are SGHAT and FQDESV (reference sequence). The CDR3 contains 16 residues. TCRdb re-analysed the RACE reads in MiXCR, keeping a single row per CDR3 protein. The sample lists 100,000 to 150,000 distinct CDR3 sequences; approximately 8.3% were seen once. The J gene is TRBJ2-2, the V gene TRBV11-1; D perhaps matches TRBD1 (5 bases). This receptor was identified in a male donor in good health. Some clones in this sample may be carry-over from other donors' samples. The specimen was whole blood. As DNA, the CDR3 is TGTGCCAGCAGCTTGCGACCTCAGGGTGGCACCGGGGAGCTGTTTTTT. This translates into CASSLRPQGGTGELFF. Combining the CDR3 with reference TRBV11-1 and TRBJ2-2 gives the whole variable domain EAEVAQSPRYKITEKSQAVAFWCDPISGHATLYWYRQILGQGPELLVQFQDESVVDDSQLPKDRFSAERLKGVDSTLKIQPAELGDSAMYLCASSLRPQGGTGELFFGEGSRLTVL.